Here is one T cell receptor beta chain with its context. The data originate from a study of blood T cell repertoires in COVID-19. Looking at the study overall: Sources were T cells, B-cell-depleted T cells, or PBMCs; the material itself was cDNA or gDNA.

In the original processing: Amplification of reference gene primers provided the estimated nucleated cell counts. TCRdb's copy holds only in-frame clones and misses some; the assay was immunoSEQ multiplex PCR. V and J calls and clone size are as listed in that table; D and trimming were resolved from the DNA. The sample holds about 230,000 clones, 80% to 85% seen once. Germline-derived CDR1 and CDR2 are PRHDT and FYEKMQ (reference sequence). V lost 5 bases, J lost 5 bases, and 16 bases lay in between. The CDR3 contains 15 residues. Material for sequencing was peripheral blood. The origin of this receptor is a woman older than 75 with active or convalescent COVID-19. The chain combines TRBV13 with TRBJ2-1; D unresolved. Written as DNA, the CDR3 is TGTGCCAGCAGCCCCTGGAGAGGTTATAACAATGAGCAGTTCTTC. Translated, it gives CASSPWRGYNNEQFF.